What follows is one T cell receptor beta chain and its context. Its antigen is not yet known. No much larger clone is present one base from it, and per-base qualities are unavailable. Per the germline V gene, MNHEY is the CDR1 and SVGEGT is the CDR2. V is trimmed back by 5 bases and J by 7 bases, and the junction contains 13 bases that no gene match accounts for. From cysteine to phenylalanine, the CDR3 is 16 amino acids long. The kept DNA is CDR3 alone, 48 bases in frame from the first base. These data are taken from a study of blood T cell repertoires in COVID-19 (dated by TCRdb to the early 2020s). About the investigation overall: Samples covering the acute and convalescent phases of COVID-19 were provided by collaborators in the United States, Italy and Spain. Deeply sampled blood TCRbeta repertoires from subjects exposed to, actively infected with, or recovered from COVID-19 were included in the dataset. A de-identified subject ID, COVID-19 status, age in years and sex were almost always included in the sample metadata. The prospective study material was composed of cDNA or gDNA derived from T cells, B-cell-depleted T cells, or PBMCs. The samples were drawn from two sources: the first 160 participants of the ongoing ImmuneRACE study, and 1,000 to 1,500 subjects contributed by 6 global collaborators. A freely available public database, intended as a resource for researchers studying the immune response to SARS-CoV-2, is where the repertoires were released. Where HLA class I and class II types were available, the types were taken from metadata supplied by the sample provider, not from assay-based typing.

TCRbeta CDR3 regions were amplified from genomic DNA by means of the immunoSEQ Assay, a bias-controlled multiplex PCR. On the study's bioinformatics: The number of nucleated cells in each sample was estimated from the amplification of reference gene primers within the assay. To quantify the absolute abundance of each unique TCRbeta CDR3 rearrangement, sequence reads were collapsed and filtered. For each sample, productive Simpson clonality was calculated as the square root of Simpson's diversity index across productive rearrangements. In its TCRdb copy, this immuneACCESS table keeps in-frame sequences only and misses some clones. Where compared with another copy, unresolved V genes explain less than half of these, and the others have no known cause. V, J and clone size are those of that table, while D and trimming were read from the DNA. Across this sample there are more than 150,000 clones, with roughly nine tenths seen only once. Jointly, the top ten make up 7% of the sample.

Enrolling through a virtual design, the prospective study's participants ranged in age from roughly 18 to 90 years and lived across 24 United States geographic areas. In the prospective study, cohorts were assigned on the basis of participant-reported clinical history obtained from a screening survey and a study questionnaire. Recovered participants in ImmuneRACE Cohort 3 were defined as having two consecutive negative NP/OP PCR tests, clearance from a healthcare professional, or resolution of symptoms. In the prospective study, whole blood, serum and a nasopharyngeal or oropharyngeal swab were collected from each participant by mobile phlebotomists. Over an approximately 2-month period, participants in the prospective study had the option of providing additional blood draws and questionnaires. Before DNA extraction, prospective study blood samples were shipped either frozen or at room temperature.

Overall study results and their limits: The amount of clinical and demographic metadata varied by source and participant and was provided uncurated.

The TCR comes from a woman aged 50 to 60 who had recovered from COVID-19. The V and J genes are TRBV6-2 or TRBV6-3 and TRBJ2-1; TRBD2 lines up with 8 middle nucleotides. The sequenced material came from PBMCs or T cells enriched from blood (not recorded which). The CDR3 has the sequence CASSGTSSWVGNEQFF. The bases read TGTGCCAGCAGTGGGACTAGTAGCTGGGTTGGGAATGAGCAGTTCTTC.